Following are 11 T cell receptor beta chains from one sample sequenced in a study of T cell changes during pregnancy in multiple sclerosis (dated by TCRdb to about 2019). Libraries were built with the immunoSEQ multiplex PCR assay. The immuneACCESS repertoire file appears here via TCRdb, limited to in-frame rearrangements. These files lack a portion of the clones; in checked studies, under half of the deficit traces to unresolved V genes, and the cause of the others is not known. The sample table holds tens of thousands of clones, of which around 90% were seen once. Jointly, the top ten make up 0.25% to 0.3% of the sample. This material consisted of CD4+ T cells from peripheral blood mononuclear cells, taken in the second trimester of pregnancy. Receptor source: a female donor with multiple sclerosis, enrolled in a pregnancy study.

This chain connects TRBV10-1 to TRBJ2-6; possibly TRBD1 for D (6 bases). The germline V gene encodes CDR1 WNHNN and CDR2 SYGVQD (reference sequence). V lost 2 bases and J 4 bases, leaving 12 bases between the germline ends. The CDR3 has 16 residues. The CDR3 DNA follows: TGCGCCAGCAGTGAGGGGGGCCCCTCAGGGGCCAACGTCCTGACTTTC. It specifies CASSEGGPSGANVLTF.

The V and J genes are TRBV5-1 and TRBJ1-5; 8 nucleotides agree with TRBD1. With 3 bases clipped from V and 0 bases from J, the junction kept 5 bases outside the gene matches. CDR1 SGHRS and CDR2 YFSETQ come from the germline V gene. The length of the CDR3 is 16 residues. In nucleotides, the CDR3 is TGCGCCAGCAGCTCCGGGACAGGAAATAGCAATCAGCCCCAGCATTTT. It encodes CASSSGTGNSNQPQHF.

This chain links TRBV5-6 with TRBJ1-2; D unresolved. Trimming left V 0 bases short and J 0 bases short, with 6 bases between. The CDR3 covers 14 residues. Germline V lookup: CDR1 SGHDT, CDR2 YYEEEE. The chain's CDR3 is CASSLDRANYGYTF. For the CDR3, the DNA is TGTGCCAGCAGCTTGGATCGGGCTAACTATGGCTACACCTTC.

The V and J genes are TRBV7-9 and TRBJ1-1, with D tentatively TRBD1 (5 bases). Germline CDR1 reads SEHNR; CDR2 reads FQNEAQ (reference sequence). CDR3 length: 14 residues. The V gene lost 1 base and the J gene lost 9 bases, with 15 bases spanning the gap. CDR3 sequence reads: CASSLGPGRPQAFF. The CDR3, as DNA: TGTGCCAGCAGCTTAGGTCCAGGGCGACCCCAAGCTTTCTTT.

V usage is TRBV6-6 and J usage is TRBJ2-7, with TRBD2 as a possible D gene (6 bases). The CDR3 covers 14 residues. V was shortened by 5 bases and J by 0 bases, with 11 bases between the two germline ends. CDR1 MNHNY and CDR2 SVGAGI come from the germline V gene (reference sequence). The CDR3 DNA sequence: TGTGCCAGCAGTCCCCGCGGGGCCTCCTACGAGCAGTACTTC. Its protein is CASSPRGASYEQYF.

This sequence joins TRBV28 and TRBJ1-5; D is perhaps TRBD1 (5 bases). There are 14 residues in the CDR3. V lost 11 bases and J 5 bases, leaving 19 bases between the germline ends. Looked up from germline, CDR1 is MDHEN and CDR2 is SYDVKM. CDR3 sequence (DNA): TGTGCCCCCCGGACTGCCGGGGGGTATCAGCCCCAGCATTTT. The encoded protein is CAPRTAGGYQPQHF.

The CDR3 is CASSSRGTGGSGELFF. The CDR3 DNA sequence: TGTGCCAGCAGCTCCCGCGGGACAGGCGGTTCCGGGGAGCTGTTTTTT. J is TRBJ2-2 and V is TRBV7-3; 8 nucleotides agree with TRBD1. CDR3 length: 16 amino acids. J was trimmed by 6 bases and V by 4 bases; bases with no gene match: 10. Germline V gives CDR1 SGHTA, CDR2 FQGTGA.

In regard to this clone: Other DNA sequences of this sample code for an identical CDR3. The V and J genes are TRBV5-1 and TRBJ1-1; 7 bases agree with TRBD1. This CDR3 is 15 amino acids long. Trimming took 4 bases from V and 0 from J; bases not matched to a gene: 6. Germline values: CDR1 SGHRS, CDR2 YFSETQ. The CDR3 DNA sequence: TGCGCCAGCAGCCTAAGACAGGGACTGAACACTGAAGCTTTCTTT. It translates to CASSLRQGLNTEAFF.

The V and J genes are TRBV14 and TRBJ1-1, with 9 positions matching TRBD1. This CDR3 spans 17 amino acids. V shed 2 bases and J 5 bases; nucleotides not matched to a gene: 12. Germline V gives CDR1 SGHDN, CDR2 FVKESK. The CDR3 nucleotides read TGTGCCAGCAGCCAAACCCTTTCAAACAGGGGGCTGACTGAAGCTTTCTTT. Its protein product is CASSQTLSNRGLTEAFF.

The chain uses TRBV15 and TRBJ1-6; tentative D call: TRBD1 (5 bases). This CDR3 contains 16 residues. With 5 bases removed from V and 10 bases from J, the gap between germline ends came to 21 bases. CDR1 LNHNV and CDR2 YYDKDF come from the germline V gene (reference sequence). CDR3 in DNA: TGTGCCACCAGCCCCTGGAGGGGCAGGGAGAGGTCACCCCTCCACTTT. The encoded protein is CATSPWRGRERSPLHF.

This sequence joins TRBV13 and TRBJ2-7, with D maybe TRBD1 (6 bases). Looked up from germline, CDR1 is PRHDT and CDR2 is FYEKMQ (reference sequence). V was cut by 4 bases and J by 0 bases, with 19 bases left in between. This CDR3 comprises 17 residues. CDR3 nucleotide sequence: TGTGCCAGCAGCTCCAGGCTTCTTGAGGGGGACTCCTACGAGCAGTACTTC. This encodes CASSSRLLEGDSYEQYF.